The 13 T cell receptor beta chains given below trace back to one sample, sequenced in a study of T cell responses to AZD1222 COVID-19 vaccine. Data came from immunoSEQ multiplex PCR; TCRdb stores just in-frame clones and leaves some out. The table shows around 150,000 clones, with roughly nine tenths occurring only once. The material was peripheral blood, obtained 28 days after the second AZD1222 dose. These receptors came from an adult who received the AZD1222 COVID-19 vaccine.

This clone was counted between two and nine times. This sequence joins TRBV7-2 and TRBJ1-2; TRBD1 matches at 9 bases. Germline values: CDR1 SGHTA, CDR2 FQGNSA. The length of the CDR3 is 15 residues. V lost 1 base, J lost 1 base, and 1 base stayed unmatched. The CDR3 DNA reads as TGTGCCAGCAGCTTAGAGGGACAGGGTAACTATGGCTACACCTTC. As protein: CASSLEGQGNYGYTF.

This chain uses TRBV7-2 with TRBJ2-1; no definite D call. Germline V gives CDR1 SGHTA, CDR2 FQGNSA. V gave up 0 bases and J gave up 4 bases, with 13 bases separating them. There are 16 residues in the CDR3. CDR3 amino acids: CASSLANSMRYNEQFF. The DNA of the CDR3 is TGTGCCAGCAGCTTAGCGAACAGTATGAGGTACAATGAGCAGTTCTTC.

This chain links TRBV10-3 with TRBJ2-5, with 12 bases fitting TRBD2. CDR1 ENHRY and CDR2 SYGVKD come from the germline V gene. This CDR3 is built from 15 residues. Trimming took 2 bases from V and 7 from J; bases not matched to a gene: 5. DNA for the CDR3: TGTGCCATCAGTGAGCCTAGCGGGGGGGCCGGGACCCAGTACTTC. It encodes CAISEPSGGAGTQYF.

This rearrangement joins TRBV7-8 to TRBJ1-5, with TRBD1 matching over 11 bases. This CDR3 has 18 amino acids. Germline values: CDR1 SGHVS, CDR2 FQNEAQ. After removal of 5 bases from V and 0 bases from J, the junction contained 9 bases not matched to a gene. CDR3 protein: CASSPWTGGRNSNQPQHF. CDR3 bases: TGTGCCAGCAGCCCTTGGACAGGGGGCCGGAATAGCAATCAGCCCCAGCATTTT.

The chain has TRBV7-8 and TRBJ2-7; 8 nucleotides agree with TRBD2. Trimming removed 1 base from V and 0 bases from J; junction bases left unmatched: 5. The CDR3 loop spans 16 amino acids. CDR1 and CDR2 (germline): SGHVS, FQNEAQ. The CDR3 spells CASSLVGGGNSYEQYF. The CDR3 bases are TGTGCCAGCAGCTTAGTCGGCGGGGGGAACTCCTACGAGCAGTACTTC.

The CDR3 sequence is CASSAVAGGSYEQYF. CDR3 bases: TGTGCCAGCAGCGCCGTAGCGGGAGGGTCCTACGAGCAGTACTTC. This chain links TRBV9 with TRBJ2-7; 11 bases line up with TRBD2. Germline V CDR1 and CDR2: SGDLS, YYNGEE. This CDR3 is 15 amino acids long. Unmatched junction bases numbered 3, after V lost 3 bases and J lost 1 base.

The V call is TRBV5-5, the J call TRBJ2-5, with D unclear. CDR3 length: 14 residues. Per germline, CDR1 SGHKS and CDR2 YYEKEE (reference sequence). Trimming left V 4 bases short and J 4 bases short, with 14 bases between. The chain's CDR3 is CASSGVGILETQYF. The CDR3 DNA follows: TGTGCCAGCAGCGGGGTAGGGATATTAGAGACCCAGTACTTC.

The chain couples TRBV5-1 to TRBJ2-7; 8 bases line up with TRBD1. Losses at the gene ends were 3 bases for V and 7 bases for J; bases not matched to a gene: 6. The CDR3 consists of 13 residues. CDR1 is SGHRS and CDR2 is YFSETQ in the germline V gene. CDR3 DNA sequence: TGCGCCAGCAGCTCAGGACAGGGTCAAGAGCAGTACTTC. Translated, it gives CASSSGQGQEQYF.

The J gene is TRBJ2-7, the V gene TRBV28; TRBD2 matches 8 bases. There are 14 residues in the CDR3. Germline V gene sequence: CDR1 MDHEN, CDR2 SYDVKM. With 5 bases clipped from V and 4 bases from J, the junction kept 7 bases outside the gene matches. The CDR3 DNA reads TGTGCCAGCAGTGAGAGCGGGAGCAGGTACGAGCAGTACTTC. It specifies CASSESGSRYEQYF.

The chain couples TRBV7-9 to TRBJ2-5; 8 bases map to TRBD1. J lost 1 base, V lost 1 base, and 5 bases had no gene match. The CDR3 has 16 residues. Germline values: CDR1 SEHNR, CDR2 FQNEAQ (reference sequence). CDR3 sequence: CASSLVGRGLQETQYF. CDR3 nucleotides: TGTGCCAGCAGCTTAGTGGGCAGGGGGCTCCAAGAGACCCAGTACTTC.

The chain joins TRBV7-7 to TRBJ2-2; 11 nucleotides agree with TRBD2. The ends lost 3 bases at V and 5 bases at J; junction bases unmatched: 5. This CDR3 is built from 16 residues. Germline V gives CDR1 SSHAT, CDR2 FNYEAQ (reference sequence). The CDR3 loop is CASSFHSGRGTGELFF. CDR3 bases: TGTGCCAGCAGCTTCCATAGCGGGAGGGGGACCGGGGAGCTGTTTTTT.

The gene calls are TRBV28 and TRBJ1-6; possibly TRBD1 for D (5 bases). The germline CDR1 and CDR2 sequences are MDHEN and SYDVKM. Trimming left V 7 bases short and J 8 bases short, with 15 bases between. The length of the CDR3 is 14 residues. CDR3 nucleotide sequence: TGTGCCAGCAACCTCGACAGTACCTATTCACCCCTCCACTTT. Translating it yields CASNLDSTYSPLHF. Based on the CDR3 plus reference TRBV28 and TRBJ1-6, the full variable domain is DVKVTQSSRYLVKRTGEKVFLECVQDMDHENMFWYRQDPGLGLRLIYFSYDVKMKEKGDIPEGYSVSREKKERFSLILESASTNQTSMYLCASNLDSTYSPLHFGNGTRLTVT.

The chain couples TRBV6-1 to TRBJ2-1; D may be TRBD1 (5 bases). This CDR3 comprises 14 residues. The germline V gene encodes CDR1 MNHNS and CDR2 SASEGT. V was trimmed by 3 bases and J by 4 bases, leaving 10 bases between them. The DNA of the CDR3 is TGTGCCAGCAGTGACAGGGCCCGTTACAATGAGCAGTTCTTC. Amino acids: CASSDRARYNEQFF.